The 26 T cell receptor beta chains given below trace back to one sample, sequenced in a study of long-term antiretroviral therapy in people with HIV. Investigators performed immunoSEQ version v3.0 at survey level. Method: immunoSEQ multiplex PCR; TCRdb's copy keeps in-frame clones and lacks some. Counted here are tens of thousands of clones, 94% occurring once; the ten biggest clones make up about 2.6%. This specimen consisted of unsorted PBMCs, obtained about 7.2 years after starting antiretroviral therapy. The receptors were gathered from a man over 45 with HIV.

The chain recombines TRBV4-3 with TRBJ2-6, with D uncertain. Per the germline V gene, CDR1 is LGHNA and CDR2 is YSLEER. V dropped 1 base and J dropped 0 bases, with 16 bases sitting between them. This CDR3 is built from 19 residues. The CDR3 protein is CASSQGRPSVGSGANVLTF. CDR3 DNA sequence: TGCGCCAGCAGCCAAGGGCGGCCCTCTGTGGGCTCTGGGGCCAACGTCCTGACTTTC.

This chain links TRBV19 with TRBJ2-3, with TRBD1 as a possible D gene (5 bases). CDR1 and CDR2 from the germline V gene are LNHDA and SQIVND (reference sequence). The CDR3 has 15 amino acids. V dropped 1 base and J dropped 0 bases, with 8 bases sitting between them. For the CDR3, the DNA is TGTGCCAGTAGTATAGGACAGAGGAGCACAGATACGCAGTATTTT. Its protein product is CASSIGQRSTDTQYF.

J is TRBJ1-3 and V is TRBV19; TRBD1 might be the D (5 bases). Germline lookup yields CDR1 LNHDA and CDR2 SQIVND (reference sequence). The CDR3 has 14 amino acids. V was shortened by 6 bases and J by 0 bases, with 9 bases between the two germline ends. In nucleotides, the CDR3 is TGTGCCAGTAGGCTCCAGGGCTCTGGAAACACCATATATTTT. Amino acid sequence: CASRLQGSGNTIYF.

The chain has TRBV4-3 and TRBJ1-4; no clear D. Germline CDR1 is LGHNA and CDR2 is YSLEER. This CDR3 comprises 15 residues. V lost 0 bases to trimming and J lost 5 bases, with 10 bases between them. The DNA for the CDR3 is TGCGCCAGCAGCCAAGAGGGGTCCTCGAATGAAAAACTGTTTTTT. Protein sequence: CASSQEGSSNEKLFF.

The V call is TRBV2, the J call TRBJ1-5; 7 nucleotides align to TRBD1. CDR3 length: 14 amino acids. Germline CDR1 SNHLY, CDR2 FYNNEI. After removal of 3 bases from V and 7 bases from J, the junction contained 6 bases not matched to a gene. In nucleotides, the CDR3 is TGTGCCAGCAGTGATGACAGGGTTGGGCAGCCCCAGCATTTT. Its translation: CASSDDRVGQPQHF.

The V gene is TRBV7-2, the J gene TRBJ2-3; no definite D call. The CDR3 covers 13 residues. CDR1 and CDR2 from the germline V gene are SGHTA and FQGNSA. Trimming pared 5 bases from V and 2 bases from J, leaving 8 bases between. This CDR3 is CASSVQITDTQYF. CDR3 nucleotide sequence: TGTGCCAGCAGCGTCCAAATCACAGATACGCAGTATTTT.

The chain's CDR3 is CASSQGGGSYEQYF. The CDR3 DNA is TGTGCCAGCAGCCAAGGCGGCGGATCCTACGAGCAGTACTTC. J is TRBJ2-7 and V is TRBV4-2, with unresolved D. This CDR3 contains 14 residues. Trimming took off 1 base at V and 1 base at J, with 8 bases between the two ends. The V gene's germline CDR1 is LGHNA and CDR2 YNFKEQ.

The chain has TRBV7-9 and TRBJ2-7, with unresolved D. The germline CDR1 and CDR2 sequences are SEHNR and FQNEAQ (reference sequence). Trimming shortened V by 3 bases and J by 4 bases, and 13 bases separated the two germline ends. This CDR3 region has 14 residues. The chain's CDR3 is CASSFGEHQYEQYF. The CDR3 coding sequence is TGTGCCAGCAGCTTTGGAGAACACCAGTACGAGCAGTACTTC.

The CDR3 DNA sequence: TGTGCCAGCAGCACCCCCGGGATTTCCTACGAGCAGTACTTC. As protein: CASSTPGISYEQYF. This sequence joins TRBV7-8 and TRBJ2-7, with D perhaps TRBD2 (5 bases). The CDR3 runs to 14 residues. The V and J ends lost 5 bases and 1 base respectively, with 12 bases between them. Germline V gene lookup returns CDR1 SGHVS and CDR2 FQNEAQ. The variable domain in full, completed from reference TRBV7-8 and TRBJ2-7, reads GAGVSQSPRYKVAKRGQDVALRCDPISGHVSLFWYQQALGQGPEFLTYFQNEAQLDKSGLPSDRFFAERPEGSVSTLKIQRTQQEDSAVYLCASSTPGISYEQYFGPGTRLTVT.

V and J are TRBV25-1 and TRBJ2-3; 7 bases map to TRBD1. CDR3 length equals 14 residues. Germline CDR1 reads MGHDK; CDR2 reads SYGVNS. V gave up 1 base and J gave up 4 bases; unmatched junction bases: 2. The CDR3 region has the DNA TGTGCCAGCAGTGAATCAACAGGGGCAGATACGCAGTATTTT. Translated, it gives CASSESTGADTQYF.

The chain employs TRBV28 and TRBJ1-3; D gene unclear. V dropped 6 bases and J dropped 0 bases, with 15 bases sitting between them. CDR3 length: 16 amino acids. Germline V gene sequence: CDR1 MDHEN, CDR2 SYDVKM. The CDR3 coding sequence is TGTGCCAGCAGCCCTAGTACCGGCTTCTCTGGAAACACCATATATTTT. Encoded protein: CASSPSTGFSGNTIYF. The variable domain in full, completed from reference TRBV28 and TRBJ1-3, reads DVKVTQSSRYLVKRTGEKVFLECVQDMDHENMFWYRQDPGLGLRLIYFSYDVKMKEKGDIPEGYSVSREKKERFSLILESASTNQTSMYLCASSPSTGFSGNTIYFGEGSWLTVV.

This clone has only one observation. This chain links TRBV5-1 with TRBJ2-3; 8 bases map to TRBD2. V trimming: 3 bases; J trimming: 2 bases; junction bases outside the gene matches: 5. Germline CDR1 and CDR2: SGHRS and YFSETQ. The CDR3 sequence is 15 residues long. The CDR3 spells CASSSGTRNTDTQYF. CDR3 coding DNA: TGCGCCAGCAGCTCCGGGACTAGGAACACAGATACGCAGTATTTT.

The gene calls are TRBV10-2 and TRBJ1-5; a weak D match, TRBD1 (5 bases). Trimming cost V 0 bases and J 0 bases, with 21 bases left between them. The CDR3 runs to 20 residues. Germline V gives CDR1 WSHSY, CDR2 SAAADI. The CDR3 DNA reads as TGCGCCAGCAGTGAGTCGACCCCCTGGATGGGGGATTATAGCAATCAGCCCCAGCATTTT. It encodes CASSESTPWMGDYSNQPQHF.

This chain connects TRBV6-1 to TRBJ2-7; no reliable D call. The germline V gene has CDR1 MNHNS and CDR2 SASEGT. CDR3 length: 13 residues. Trimming shortened V by 10 bases and J by 3 bases, and 16 bases separated the two germline ends. The CDR3 region has the DNA TGTGCCATTTCGGTCAATGGATTCTACGAGCAGTACTTC. Its translation: CAISVNGFYEQYF.

Comments on this clone: Other DNA sequences in the same sample also yield this CDR3. This chain connects TRBV25-1 to TRBJ1-6; no clear D gene. The V end lost 4 bases, the J end lost 7 bases, and 5 bases lay between the germline ends. CDR3 length equals 12 residues. The germline V gene has CDR1 MGHDK and CDR2 SYGVNS. As DNA, the CDR3 is TGTGCCAGCAGTGTAGGGAATTCACCCCTCCACTTT. Its translation is CASSVGNSPLHF.

The genes are TRBV5-1 and TRBJ2-1; D possibly corresponds to TRBD2 (6 bases). CDR3 length: 15 residues. V was clipped by 4 bases and J by 0 bases, with 11 bases between them. The germline V gene encodes CDR1 SGHRS and CDR2 YFSETQ. The CDR3 nucleotides read TGCGCCAGCAGCCCCGGGGACTTCTCCTACAATGAGCAGTTCTTC. Translating it yields CASSPGDFSYNEQFF.

V is TRBV7-3 and J is TRBJ1-1; unclear D gene. The V gene's germline CDR1 is SGHTA and CDR2 FQGTGA. CDR3 length: 14 residues. V lost 3 bases and J lost 1, with 9 bases in between. The CDR3 nucleotides are TGTGCCAGCAGCTTCGGGAGATCGAACACTGAAGCTTTCTTT. This codes for CASSFGRSNTEAFF.

This chain connects TRBV30 to TRBJ1-2, with D hard to call. V was pared by 0 bases and J by 2 bases, with 4 bases between. The germline V gene has CDR1 GTSNPN and CDR2 SVGIG (reference sequence). The CDR3 contains 12 residues. In DNA form, the CDR3 reads TGTGCCTGGAGTGTAACGAACTATGGCTACACCTTC. It encodes CAWSVTNYGYTF.

This rearrangement joins TRBV5-1 to TRBJ1-2; 8 positions match TRBD1. J lost 2 bases, V lost 0 bases, and 6 bases had no gene match. CDR3 length equals 16 residues. Germline values: CDR1 SGHRS, CDR2 YFSETQ. The DNA of the CDR3 is TGCGCCAGCAGCTTGGCCCCGACAGGGGCAAACTATGGCTACACCTTC. Translating it yields CASSLAPTGANYGYTF. The entire variable domain, with the rest obtained from reference TRBV5-1 and TRBJ1-2, is as follows: KAGVTQTPRYLIKTRGQQVTLSCSPISGHRSVSWYQQTPGQGLQFLFEYFSETQRNKGNFPGRFSGRQFSNSRSEMNVSTLELGDSALYLCASSLAPTGANYGYTFGSGTRLTVV.

V is TRBV19 and J is TRBJ2-2; TRBD1 agrees at 7 bases. Trimming at V came to 3 bases and at J to 5 bases, leaving 6 bases not matched to a gene. Germline CDR1 reads LNHDA; CDR2 reads SQIVND (reference sequence). The CDR3 is 15 amino acids. As DNA, the CDR3 is TGTGCCAGTAGTATTGGGACAGTAAGGACCGGGGAGCTGTTTTTT. It encodes CASSIGTVRTGELFF.

The rearrangement joins TRBV19 to TRBJ1-4; unclear D gene. The V gene's germline CDR1 is LNHDA and CDR2 SQIVND (reference sequence). The CDR3 consists of 15 residues. V shed 3 bases and J shed 2 bases, with 10 bases lying between them. The CDR3 sequence is CASSILTSTNEKLFF. Written as DNA, the CDR3 is TGTGCCAGTAGTATTCTGACGTCTACTAATGAAAAACTGTTTTTT. The complete variable domain, with remaining parts taken from reference TRBV19 and TRBJ1-4, reads DGGITQSPKYLFRKEGQNVTLSCEQNLNHDAMYWYRQDPGQGLRLIYYSQIVNDFQKGDIAEGYSVSREKKESFPLTVTSAQKNPTAFYLCASSILTSTNEKLFFGSGTQLSVL.

The rearrangement joins TRBV6-1 to TRBJ1-5; D is unclear. V shed 0 bases and J shed 2 bases, with 8 bases lying between them. Germline V CDR1 and CDR2: MNHNS, SASEGT. The CDR3 covers 15 residues. The CDR3 nucleotides are TGTGCCAGCAGTGAAGCGCTTCTCCGCAATCAGCCCCAGCATTTT. Translation: CASSEALLRNQPQHF.

The V and J genes are TRBV5-6 and TRBJ2-2; maybe TRBD2 (6 bases). V was pared by 1 base and J by 1 base, with 8 bases between. The CDR3 is made up of 15 amino acids. The germline V gene has CDR1 SGHDT and CDR2 YYEEEE. CDR3 loop: CASSLMRGNTGELFF. CDR3 in DNA: TGTGCCAGCAGCTTGATGCGGGGGAACACCGGGGAGCTGTTTTTT.

The gene calls are TRBV7-9 and TRBJ1-1; D remains unclear. V was clipped by 5 bases and J by 1 base, with 5 bases between them. This CDR3 has 12 residues. CDR1 is SEHNR and CDR2 is FQNEAQ in the germline V gene (reference sequence). Here the CDR3 DNA reads TGTGCCAGCAGCATGGGGAACACTGAAGCTTTCTTT. Protein: CASSMGNTEAFF. The complete variable domain, with remaining parts taken from reference TRBV7-9 and TRBJ1-1, reads DTGVSQNPRHKITKRGQNVTFRCDPISEHNRLYWYRQTLGQGPEFLTYFQNEAQLEKSRLLSDRFSAERPKGSFSTLEIQRTEQGDSAMYLCASSMGNTEAFFGQGTRLTVV.

This chain joins TRBV29-1 and TRBJ2-3; D could derive from TRBD1 or TRBD2 (5 bases each). The CDR3 sequence is 14 residues long. V was clipped by 5 bases and J by 5 bases, with 17 bases between them. CDR1 is SQVTM and CDR2 is ANQGSEA in the germline V gene. CDR3 in amino acids: CSVWVGEGQDTQYF. The CDR3 bases are TGCAGCGTTTGGGTGGGAGAGGGGCAAGATACGCAGTATTTT.

The chain uses TRBV2 and TRBJ2-7, with 9 bases identical to TRBD1. Germline-derived CDR1 and CDR2 are SNHLY and FYNNEI. The CDR3 runs 14 residues. The ends lost 5 bases at V and 1 base at J; junction bases unmatched: 3. The CDR3 loop is CASSPGQGSYEQYF. The CDR3 DNA reads TGTGCCAGCAGTCCCGGACAGGGGTCCTACGAGCAGTACTTC. The full variable domain, rest sourced from reference TRBV2 and TRBJ2-7, is EPEVTQTPSHQVTQMGQEVILRCVPISNHLYFYWYRQILGQKVEFLVSFYNNEISEKSEIFDDQFSVERPDGSNFTLKIRSTKLEDSAMYFCASSPGQGSYEQYFGPGTRLTVT.